One sample yielded the 26 T cell receptor beta chains listed below, sequenced in a study of cytomegalovirus exposure and HLA in healthy donors. PCR was performed using 60 Vbeta and 13 Jbeta primers. The repertoire was sequenced with immunoSEQ multiplex PCR; TCRdb's copy has only in-frame clones and lacks some. The repertoire holds about 120,000 clones, with roughly 70% as singletons. Material: PBMCs. Receptor source: a man aged 30 to 45 in good health and CMV-seronegative.

This clone has more than one count but fewer than ten. J is TRBJ2-5 and V is TRBV10-1, with 8 bases matching TRBD2. The CDR3 contains 17 residues. CDR1 and CDR2 (germline): WNHNN, SYGVQD (reference sequence). The V segment lost 0 bases and the J segment 0 bases; nucleotides outside the gene matches: 6. The CDR3 protein is CASSESKASGYQETQYF. As DNA, the CDR3 is TGCGCCAGCAGTGAGTCGAAGGCTAGCGGGTACCAAGAGACCCAGTACTTC.

The chain uses TRBV7-9 and TRBJ2-1; the match to TRBD2 covers 9 bases. This CDR3 has 19 amino acids. V trimming: 4 bases; J trimming: 3 bases; junction bases outside the gene matches: 16. CDR1 is SEHNR, CDR2 FQNEAQ, per germline (reference sequence). CDR3 amino acids: CASSSHLNSGGNNYNEQFF. CDR3 bases: TGTGCCAGCAGCTCCCACCTAAACAGCGGGGGGAACAACTACAATGAGCAGTTCTTC. Full variable domain (rest looked up from reference TRBV7-9 and TRBJ2-1): DTGVSQNPRHKITKRGQNVTFRCDPISEHNRLYWYRQTLGQGPEFLTYFQNEAQLEKSRLLSDRFSAERPKGSFSTLEIQRTEQGDSAMYLCASSSHLNSGGNNYNEQFFGPGTRLTVL.

The chain has TRBV7-9 and TRBJ2-7; 11 nucleotides agree with TRBD2. Trimming cost V 2 bases and J 3 bases; bases outside gene matches: 6. CDR3 length equals 16 residues. Germline CDR1 SEHNR, CDR2 FQNEAQ (reference sequence). The CDR3 nucleotides are TGTGCCAGCAGCTTATACAGACTAGCGGGGAACTACGAGCAGTACTTC. This sequence encodes CASSLYRLAGNYEQYF.

This chain uses TRBV5-1 with TRBJ2-2, with D possibly TRBD2 on 5 matching bases. The CDR3 contains 16 residues. Trimming removed 0 bases at V and 5 bases at J, with 14 bases between. Germline assignment: CDR1 SGHRS and CDR2 YFSETQ. The CDR3 nucleotides are TGCGCCAGCAGCTTGGGGCCCGGGGAGTGGACCGGGGAGCTGTTTTTT. Protein: CASSLGPGEWTGELFF.

The gene calls are TRBV9 and TRBJ2-5; the D gene is possibly TRBD2 (6 bases). CDR3 length: 13 residues. Trimming left V 2 bases short and J 4 bases short, with 9 bases between. Germline-derived CDR1 and CDR2 are SGDLS and YYNGEE. CDR3 DNA: TGTGCCAGCAGCGTGGTTAGCGGAGAGACCCAGTACTTC. Amino acid sequence: CASSVVSGETQYF. Complete variable domain (other parts from reference TRBV9 and TRBJ2-5): DSGVTQTPKHLITATGQRVTLRCSPRSGDLSVYWYQQSLDQGLQFLIQYYNGEERAKGNILERFSAQQFPDLHSELNLSSLELGDSALYFCASSVVSGETQYFGPGTRLLVL.

The V gene is TRBV7-9, the J gene TRBJ1-3, with D tentatively TRBD1 (5 bases). This CDR3 contains 17 residues. CDR1 and CDR2 from the germline V gene are SEHNR and FQNEAQ (reference sequence). V was pared by 5 bases and J by 4 bases, with 21 bases between. The CDR3 reads CASSPPPRRGWGNTIYF. The CDR3 region has the DNA TGTGCCAGCAGCCCGCCCCCTCGTAGGGGTTGGGGAAACACCATATATTTT. Full variable domain (missing parts from reference TRBV7-9 and TRBJ1-3): DTGVSQNPRHKITKRGQNVTFRCDPISEHNRLYWYRQTLGQGPEFLTYFQNEAQLEKSRLLSDRFSAERPKGSFSTLEIQRTEQGDSAMYLCASSPPPRRGWGNTIYFGEGSWLTVV.

J is TRBJ2-5 and V is TRBV30; D perhaps matches TRBD1 (5 bases). V lost 7 bases and J 5 bases, leaving 23 bases between the germline ends. Germline loops: CDR1 GTSNPN, CDR2 SVGIG (reference sequence). The length of the CDR3 is 15 residues. CDR3 bases: TGTGCCTTACGACGGGCTGGGGCCGGGTATGAGACCCAGTACTTC. Amino acid sequence: CALRRAGAGYETQYF.

This clone was seen only once. This chain uses TRBV11-2 with TRBJ2-3; 12 bases map to TRBD2. V gave up 1 base and J gave up 7 bases; unmatched junction bases: 3. The germline CDR1 and CDR2 sequences are SGHAT and FQNNGV. The CDR3 is 15 amino acids. The chain's CDR3 is CASSLGLAGGHTQYF. Written as DNA, the CDR3 is TGTGCCAGCAGCTTAGGGCTAGCGGGGGGGCATACGCAGTATTTT.

The chain employs TRBV6-1 and TRBJ1-2; possible D gene TRBD1, 5 bases. The V end was cut by 6 bases, the J end by 4 bases, with 15 bases between. Germline V gives CDR1 MNHNS, CDR2 SASEGT. CDR3 length: 14 amino acids. The CDR3 reads CASSQQTGAYGYTF. CDR3 sequence (DNA): TGTGCCAGCAGCCAACAAACTGGGGCCTATGGCTACACCTTC.

The chain combines TRBV9 with TRBJ2-7, with D possibly being TRBD1 (6 bases). Between the trimmed V and J ends, which lost 2 bases and 2 bases, there was a span of 14 bases. Germline V gene data show CDR1 as SGDLS and CDR2 as YYNGEE. This CDR3 comprises 15 residues. CDR3 amino acids: CASSVETGWAYEQYF. The CDR3 nucleotides are TGTGCCAGCAGCGTGGAAACAGGGTGGGCCTACGAGCAGTACTTC.

In its sample, this clone was seen a few times. The chain employs TRBV28 and TRBJ2-1, with 11 bases identical to TRBD2. The germline V gene has CDR1 MDHEN and CDR2 SYDVKM. V was pared by 2 bases and J by 7 bases, with 16 bases of the junction left unmatched. The CDR3 is 19 residues long. The CDR3: CASSLRSASGGILVNEQFF. The DNA for the CDR3 is TGTGCCAGCAGTTTAAGGTCGGCTAGCGGGGGGATTTTGGTGAATGAGCAGTTCTTC.

The rearrangement links TRBV20-1 to TRBJ2-5, with TRBD2 as a possible D gene (5 bases). This CDR3 has 11 residues. The germline V gene encodes CDR1 DFQATT and CDR2 SNEGSKA (reference sequence). Trimming left V 0 bases short and J 8 bases short, with 7 bases between. The CDR3 is CSARDRTTQYF. CDR3 DNA: TGCAGTGCTAGAGACCGGACTACCCAGTACTTC.

This chain links TRBV19 with TRBJ2-1; D gene ambiguous. The CDR3 runs 15 residues. Between the trimmed V and J ends, which lost 2 bases and 7 bases, there was a span of 15 bases. Germline V gene lookup returns CDR1 LNHDA and CDR2 SQIVND (reference sequence). Written as DNA, the CDR3 is TGTGCCAGTAGTATATCCCGACATAGAACGAATGAGCAGTTCTTC. This encodes CASSISRHRTNEQFF.

The CDR3 reads CASSTISGGSGNTIYF. The CDR3 bases are TGTGCCAGTAGTACCATTTCAGGGGGCTCTGGAAACACCATATATTTT. This chain links TRBV19 with TRBJ1-3; 7 positions agree with TRBD1. This CDR3 contains 16 residues. V trimming: 4 bases; J trimming: 0 bases; junction bases outside the gene matches: 6. Germline CDR1 reads LNHDA; CDR2 reads SQIVND (reference sequence).

In nucleotides, the CDR3 is TGTGCCAGCGGCAGAAACCATAACTATGGCTACACCTTC. This codes for CASGRNHNYGYTF. V gene TRBV6-1 combines with J gene TRBJ1-2, with D hard to call. Germline loops: CDR1 MNHNS, CDR2 SASEGT. Deletions cut 8 bases from V and 1 base from J, with 11 bases between. The CDR3 loop spans 13 amino acids.

This clone was picked up a small number of times. The gene calls are TRBV28 and TRBJ2-2, with TRBD2 matching 9 bases. The germline gives CDR1 MDHEN, CDR2 SYDVKM. The CDR3 length is 15 residues. The V segment lost 6 bases and the J segment 3 bases; nucleotides outside the gene matches: 5. This chain's CDR3 is CASSEAGGHTGELFF. DNA of the CDR3: TGTGCCAGCAGCGAAGCGGGGGGACACACCGGGGAGCTGTTTTTT.

J is TRBJ1-4 and V is TRBV23-1; weak D call: TRBD1 (6 bases). TRBV23-1 is placed among ORFs of uncertain function. The CDR3 consists of 16 residues. The V gene lost 0 bases and the J gene lost 7 bases, with 15 bases spanning the gap. As DNA, the CDR3 is TGCGCCAGCAGTCAATCGATCGGCAGGGGCTCTGAAAAACTGTTTTTT. This sequence encodes CASSQSIGRGSEKLFF.

The V and J genes are TRBV19 and TRBJ1-1, with D tentatively TRBD1 (5 bases). Germline V gives CDR1 LNHDA, CDR2 SQIVND (reference sequence). The ends were cut back, 3 bases at V and 6 bases at J, with 17 bases in the middle. The length of the CDR3 is 15 residues. The CDR3 loop is CASSILGQGIAEAFF. As DNA, the CDR3 is TGTGCCAGTAGTATCCTAGGGCAGGGAATCGCTGAAGCTTTCTTT.

The rearrangement joins TRBV5-1 to TRBJ2-5; weak D call: TRBD1 (6 bases). Trimming left V 4 bases short and J 11 bases short, with 18 bases between. Per the germline V gene, CDR1 is SGHRS and CDR2 is YFSETQ. The CDR3 consists of 13 residues. The CDR3 loop is CASSQAPNRDQYF. The CDR3 coding sequence is TGCGCCAGCAGCCAAGCTCCAAACAGGGATCAGTACTTC.

This sequence joins TRBV7-3 and TRBJ2-7, with D perhaps TRBD2 (7 bases). The CDR3 is made up of 15 amino acids. V was cut by 5 bases and J by 5 bases, with 19 bases left in between. Germline V gene sequence: CDR1 SGHTA, CDR2 FQGTGA. The CDR3 DNA reads as TGTGCCAGCAGCCCCTATGGGGGGGCGTTAGACGAGCAGTACTTC. It encodes CASSPYGGALDEQYF. The complete variable domain, with remaining parts taken from reference TRBV7-3 and TRBJ2-7, reads GAGVSQTPSNKVTEKGKYVELRCDPISGHTALYWYRQSLGQGPEFLIYFQGTGAADDSGLPNDRFFAVRPEGSVSTLKIQRTERGDSAVYLCASSPYGGALDEQYFGPGTRLTVT.

This clone was picked up a small number of times. This sequence joins TRBV5-1 and TRBJ1-5; D perhaps matches TRBD1 (5 bases). The CDR3 is 14 residues long. V gave up 4 bases and J gave up 2 bases, with 10 bases separating them. The germline V gene has CDR1 SGHRS and CDR2 YFSETQ. For the CDR3, the DNA is TGCGCCAGCAGCCCTCGGGGGGGCAATCAGCCCCAGCATTTT. Protein: CASSPRGGNQPQHF.

This clone was seen only once. The chain is built from TRBV5-1 and TRBJ2-7; a possible D gene is TRBD1 (6 bases). Trimming left V 4 bases short and J 5 bases short, with 16 bases between. The CDR3 is made up of 14 amino acids. CDR1 is SGHRS, CDR2 YFSETQ, per germline. The CDR3 region has the DNA TGCGCCAGCAGCCTGCCACAGGGAAGGGACGAGCAGTACTTC. Its translation: CASSLPQGRDEQYF.

This clone was recorded a few times. At the DNA level, this CDR3 is encoded by other sequences in the same sample as well. The V and J genes are TRBV6-4 and TRBJ2-2; 8 bases map to TRBD1. Germline values: CDR1 MRHNA, CDR2 SNTAGT. V lost 0 bases to trimming and J lost 3 bases; unmatched junction nucleotides: 3. This CDR3 has 16 amino acids. The CDR3 bases are TGTGCCAGCAGTGACTCTACAGGGGGAGACACCGGGGAGCTGTTTTTT. This gives the protein CASSDSTGGDTGELFF.

This clone has just a few counts. CDR3 region: CASSISGGASTGELFF. The CDR3 DNA reads as TGTGCCAGCAGCATTAGCGGGGGGGCCTCCACCGGGGAGCTGTTTTTT. V is TRBV7-9 and J is TRBJ2-2, with 11 bases identical to TRBD2. CDR1 SEHNR and CDR2 FQNEAQ come from the germline V gene (reference sequence). The CDR3 spans 16 residues. Germline trimming cut 5 bases from V and 4 bases from J; bases unmatched to any gene: 6.

The chain is built from TRBV2 and TRBJ1-5; possible D gene TRBD1, 5 bases. This CDR3 contains 14 residues. The V gene's germline CDR1 is SNHLY and CDR2 FYNNEI. Trimming removed 3 bases at V and 9 bases at J, with 15 bases between. Here the CDR3 reads CASSEGQGERPQHF. CDR3 DNA: TGTGCCAGCAGTGAGGGCCAGGGTGAGAGGCCCCAGCATTTT.

V is TRBV10-3 and J is TRBJ1-5; D might be TRBD1 (6 bases). V was cut by 10 bases and J by 2 bases, with 21 bases left in between. This CDR3 spans 16 amino acids. Germline loops: CDR1 ENHRY, CDR2 SYGVKD. The CDR3 region has the DNA TGTGCCACGCGGGGGATGGGGGGCACCGGCAATCAGCCCCAGCATTTT. The encoded protein is CATRGMGGTGNQPQHF.